Below, 22 T cell receptor beta chains from the same sample are listed, as sequenced in a study of T cells expressing NK-cell markers (TCRdb year 2020). The library was built by means of 5' RACE. Sequencing was performed on an Illumina HiSeq 2000. TCRdb reprocessed the sequencing reads and holds a single record per CDR3 protein sequence, with no DNA. The sample table holds about 410,000 distinct CDR3 sequences. Jointly, the top ten make up approximately 12% of the sample. Input material: blood T cells: a sorted CD56 or NKG2C T cell subset, CD4+ or CD8+ T cells, or bulk PBMC T cells (not recorded which). All receptors derive from a woman aged 45-65 years in good health. Donor details come from another sample of the same person, matched by shared clones.

The chain employs TRBV25-1 and TRBJ1-2. Germline CDR1 and CDR2: MGHDK and SYGVNS. The CDR3 is 12 residues long. The CDR3: CASRTQNYGYTF.

The chain links TRBV10-3 to TRBJ2-7; no DNA is available, so the TRBD1 call from TCRdb remains unchecked. Per germline, CDR1 ENHRY and CDR2 SYGVKD. The CDR3 has 14 residues. The CDR3 reads CAISEYGQVYEQYF.

This chain links TRBV4-1 with TRBJ2-3; TCRdb designates TRBD2, a call that cannot be tested without DNA. Germline CDR1 is MGHRA and CDR2 is YSYEKL. The CDR3 is 16 residues long. The CDR3 region is CASSPQTNPGTDTQYF.

This chain links TRBV29-1 with TRBJ2-5; the D gene TCRdb calls, TRBD2, cannot be checked with no DNA. The CDR3 sequence is 13 residues long. Germline V gives CDR1 SQVTM, CDR2 ANQGSEA. The CDR3 spells CSVALRLVETQYF.

J is TRBJ1-1 and V is TRBV18; the D gene TCRdb calls, TRBD1, cannot be checked with no DNA. The CDR3 is 16 residues long. CDR1 and CDR2 from the germline V gene are KGHSH and LQKENI. CDR3 protein: CASSPLRQGADTEAFF.

The chain links TRBV4-1 to TRBJ2-2; TCRdb names TRBD2, which stays unverified in the absence of DNA. The CDR3 covers 15 residues. Germline V gene sequence: CDR1 MGHRA, CDR2 YSYEKL. The chain's CDR3 is CASSGSGRGTGELFF.

The V call is TRBV28, the J call TRBJ2-1. This CDR3 spans 15 amino acids. Germline V gives CDR1 MDHEN, CDR2 SYDVKM. The CDR3 loop is CASAGRLGSYNEQFF. The variable domain in full, completed from reference TRBV28 and TRBJ2-1, reads DVKVTQSSRYLVKRTGEKVFLECVQDMDHENMFWYRQDPGLGLRLIYFSYDVKMKEKGDIPEGYSVSREKKERFSLILESASTNQTSMYLCASAGRLGSYNEQFFGPGTRLTVL.

The J gene is TRBJ2-5, the V gene TRBV20-1. This CDR3 is 14 amino acids long. Germline CDR1 reads DFQATT; CDR2 reads SNEGSKA (reference sequence). CDR3 residues: CSAREVRMQETQYF.

The V gene is TRBV28, the J gene TRBJ1-2; without DNA, the TCRdb call of TRBD1 cannot be checked. This CDR3 is 13 amino acids long. The germline gives CDR1 MDHEN, CDR2 SYDVKM. CDR3 protein: CASVTGRDYGYTF.

The chain has TRBV3-1 and TRBJ2-5; the TCRdb call, TRBD1, lacks DNA for checking. CDR3 length: 15 amino acids. The germline V gene has CDR1 LGHDT and CDR2 YNNKEL (reference sequence). Here the CDR3 reads CASSQVGPRVETQYF.

The chain has TRBV12-3 or TRBV12-4 and TRBJ2-2; without DNA, the TCRdb call of TRBD1 cannot be checked. This CDR3 comprises 16 residues. CDR3 protein: CASSFGGSPNTGELFF.

The genes are TRBV5-1 and TRBJ2-3; TCRdb names TRBD2, which stays unverified in the absence of DNA. Germline assignment: CDR1 SGHRS and CDR2 YFSETQ. CDR3 length: 17 residues. The chain's CDR3 is CASRAGLAGRGTDTQYF. The complete variable domain, with remaining parts taken from reference TRBV5-1 and TRBJ2-3, reads KAGVTQTPRYLIKTRGQQVTLSCSPISGHRSVSWYQQTPGQGLQFLFEYFSETQRNKGNFPGRFSGRQFSNSRSEMNVSTLELGDSALYLCASRAGLAGRGTDTQYFGPGTRLTVL.

This chain joins TRBV5-1 and TRBJ2-5; TCRdb proposes TRBD1, but this gene call is untestable without DNA. The CDR3 spans 16 residues. Looked up from germline, CDR1 is SGHRS and CDR2 is YFSETQ. The CDR3 sequence: CASSLKQGLYQETQYF.

The chain recombines TRBV5-1 with TRBJ2-1; TCRdb returns TRBD1, unconfirmable since there is no DNA. CDR1 SGHRS and CDR2 YFSETQ come from the germline V gene. CDR3 length: 16 residues. The CDR3 here is CASSLGAMGSYNEQFF.

The chain employs TRBV20-1 and TRBJ2-5; TCRdb's D call of TRBD1 is untestable without DNA. CDR1 is DFQATT and CDR2 is SNEGSKA in the germline V gene (reference sequence). This CDR3 is built from 13 residues. This CDR3 reads CSAVEGARETQYF.

The chain employs TRBV9 and TRBJ1-1; TCRdb selects TRBD1, and the lack of DNA leaves this call unchecked. Per germline, CDR1 SGDLS and CDR2 YYNGEE. This CDR3 is 14 amino acids long. CDR3 protein: CASSVRGSGTEAFF.

The rearrangement uses TRBV21-1 and TRBJ2-7; TCRdb calls TRBD2, which cannot be checked without DNA. TRBV21-1 is described as a pseudogene. The CDR3 sequence is 13 residues long. The chain's CDR3 is CASFGRGTNEQYF.

This chain's CDR3 is CASSATTGNLGGGYTF. The chain combines TRBV9 with TRBJ1-2; the D gene TCRdb calls, TRBD1, cannot be checked with no DNA. Per germline, CDR1 SGDLS and CDR2 YYNGEE. This CDR3 contains 16 residues.

J is TRBJ1-5 and V is TRBV5-6; TCRdb's assignment of TRBD1 cannot be checked, as there is no DNA. The germline CDR1 and CDR2 sequences are SGHDT and YYEEEE. CDR3 size: 14 residues. CDR3 protein: CASSLQGTYQPQHF.

This rearrangement joins TRBV4-2 to TRBJ2-3; TCRdb outputs TRBD1, but without DNA this stays unchecked. This CDR3 is built from 16 residues. Germline CDR1 and CDR2: LGHNA and YNFKEQ. The CDR3 here is CASSHDETGLTDTQYF.

The chain links TRBV5-6 to TRBJ2-3; the TCRdb call, TRBD2, lacks DNA for checking. The germline V gene encodes CDR1 SGHDT and CDR2 YYEEEE. The CDR3 is 14 amino acids. CDR3 residues: CASSLSGARDTQYF.

This chain connects TRBV5-1 to TRBJ2-1; TCRdb indicates TRBD1, and absent DNA this call remains unverified. CDR3 length: 15 residues. Germline V gives CDR1 SGHRS, CDR2 YFSETQ. The CDR3 sequence: CASSFVAGPNNEQFF.